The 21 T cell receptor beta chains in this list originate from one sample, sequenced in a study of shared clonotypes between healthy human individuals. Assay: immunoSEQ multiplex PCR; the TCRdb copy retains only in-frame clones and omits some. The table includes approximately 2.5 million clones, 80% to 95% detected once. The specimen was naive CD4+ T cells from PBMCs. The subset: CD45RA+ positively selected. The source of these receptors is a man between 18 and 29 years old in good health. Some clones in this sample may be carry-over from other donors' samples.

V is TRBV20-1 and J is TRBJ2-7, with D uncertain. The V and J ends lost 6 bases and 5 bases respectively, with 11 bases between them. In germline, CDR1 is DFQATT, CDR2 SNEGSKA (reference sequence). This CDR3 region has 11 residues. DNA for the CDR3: TGCAGTGCAGAAGATCGGGACGAGCAGTACTTC. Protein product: CSAEDRDEQYF.

The CDR3: CATITGGALNTGELFF. The CDR3, as DNA: TGTGCCACCATAACAGGGGGCGCCTTGAACACCGGGGAGCTGTTTTTT. This chain connects TRBV2 to TRBJ2-2; 9 nucleotides match TRBD1. The germline V gene has CDR1 SNHLY and CDR2 FYNNEI. V was clipped by 10 bases and J by 1 base; unmatched bases: 10. The CDR3 loop spans 16 amino acids. The full variable domain, its missing parts supplied by reference TRBV2 and TRBJ2-2, is EPEVTQTPSHQVTQMGQEVILRCVPISNHLYFYWYRQILGQKVEFLVSFYNNEISEKSEIFDDQFSVERPDGSNFTLKIRSTKLEDSAMYFCATITGGALNTGELFFGEGSRLTVL.

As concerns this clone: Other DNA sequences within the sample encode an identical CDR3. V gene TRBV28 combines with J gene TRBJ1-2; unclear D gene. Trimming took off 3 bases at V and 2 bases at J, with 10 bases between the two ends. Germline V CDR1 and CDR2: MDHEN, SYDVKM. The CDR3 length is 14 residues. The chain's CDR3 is CASSLSGLNYGYTF. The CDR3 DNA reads TGTGCCAGCAGTTTGTCGGGATTAAACTATGGCTACACCTTC.

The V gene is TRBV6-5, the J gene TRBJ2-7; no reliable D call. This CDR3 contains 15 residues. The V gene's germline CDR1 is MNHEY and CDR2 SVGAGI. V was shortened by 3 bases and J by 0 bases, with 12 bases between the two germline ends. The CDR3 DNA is TGTGCCAGCAGTTATAGGAGCGACTTCTCCTACGAGCAGTACTTC. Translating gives CASSYRSDFSYEQYF.

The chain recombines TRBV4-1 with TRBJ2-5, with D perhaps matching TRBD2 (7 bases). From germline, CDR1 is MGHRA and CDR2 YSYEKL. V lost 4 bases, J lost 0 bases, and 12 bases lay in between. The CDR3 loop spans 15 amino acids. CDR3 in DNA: TGCGCCAGCAGCCCTGGGGGGGCGGACCAAGAGACCCAGTACTTC. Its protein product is CASSPGGADQETQYF.

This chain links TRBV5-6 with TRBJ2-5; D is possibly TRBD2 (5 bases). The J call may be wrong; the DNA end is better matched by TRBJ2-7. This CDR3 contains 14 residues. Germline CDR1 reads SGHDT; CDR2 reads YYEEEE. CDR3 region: CASSLAWTSNEQYF. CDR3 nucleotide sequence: TGTGCCAGCAGCTTGGCGTGGACTTCTAACGAGCAGTACTTC.

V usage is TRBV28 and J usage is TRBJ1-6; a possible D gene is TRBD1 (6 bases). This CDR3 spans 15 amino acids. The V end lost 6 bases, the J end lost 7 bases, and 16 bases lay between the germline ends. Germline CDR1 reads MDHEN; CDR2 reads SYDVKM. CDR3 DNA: TGTGCCAGCAGGATCGAGGACAGCCTGAATTCACCCCTCCACTTT. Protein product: CASRIEDSLNSPLHF.

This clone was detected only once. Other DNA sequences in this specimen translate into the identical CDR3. The CDR3 here is CASSPNEGTEAFF. CDR3 DNA sequence: TGTGCCAGCTCACCAAACGAGGGCACTGAAGCTTTCTTT. The genes are TRBV18 and TRBJ1-1; D gene unclear. This CDR3 region has 13 residues. CDR1 and CDR2 from the germline V gene are KGHSH and LQKENI. V was clipped by 2 bases and J by 4 bases, with 8 bases between them.

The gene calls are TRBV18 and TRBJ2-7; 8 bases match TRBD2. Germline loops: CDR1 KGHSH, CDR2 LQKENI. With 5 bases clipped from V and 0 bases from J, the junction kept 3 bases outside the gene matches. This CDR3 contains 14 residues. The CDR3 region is CASSTLAASYEQYF. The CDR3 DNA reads TGTGCCAGCTCAACACTAGCGGCCTCCTACGAGCAGTACTTC.

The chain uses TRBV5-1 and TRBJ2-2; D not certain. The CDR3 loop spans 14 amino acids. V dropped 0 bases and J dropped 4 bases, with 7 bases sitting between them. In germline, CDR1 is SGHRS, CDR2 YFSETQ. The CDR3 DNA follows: TGCGCCAGCAGCTTGGAAGCAGCCACCGGGGAGCTGTTTTTT. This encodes CASSLEAATGELFF.

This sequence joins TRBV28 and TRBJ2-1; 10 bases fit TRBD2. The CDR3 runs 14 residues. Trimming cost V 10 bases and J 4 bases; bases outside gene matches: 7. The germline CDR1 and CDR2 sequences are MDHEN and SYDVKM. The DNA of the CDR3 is TGTGCCATCAACCAGCGGGAGGGGTACAATGAGCAGTTCTTC. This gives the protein CAINQREGYNEQFF.

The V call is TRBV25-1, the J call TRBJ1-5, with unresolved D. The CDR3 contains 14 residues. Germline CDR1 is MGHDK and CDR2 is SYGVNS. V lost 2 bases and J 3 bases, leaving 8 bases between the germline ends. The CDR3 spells CASSEVWDNQPQHF. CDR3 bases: TGTGCCAGCAGTGAAGTCTGGGACAATCAGCCCCAGCATTTT.

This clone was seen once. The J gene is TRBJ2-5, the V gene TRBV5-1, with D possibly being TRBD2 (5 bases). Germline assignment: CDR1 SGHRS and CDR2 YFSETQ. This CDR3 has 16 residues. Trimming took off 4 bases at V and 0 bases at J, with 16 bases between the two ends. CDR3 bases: TGCGCCAGCAGCCCCGGACTCTATTTGTACCAAGAGACCCAGTACTTC. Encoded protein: CASSPGLYLYQETQYF.

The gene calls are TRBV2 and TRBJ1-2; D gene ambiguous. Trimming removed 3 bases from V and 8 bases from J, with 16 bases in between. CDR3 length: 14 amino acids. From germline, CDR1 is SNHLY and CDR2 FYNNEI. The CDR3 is CASSDSLGLRGYTF. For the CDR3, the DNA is TGTGCCAGCAGTGATTCCTTGGGTCTTAGAGGCTACACCTTC.

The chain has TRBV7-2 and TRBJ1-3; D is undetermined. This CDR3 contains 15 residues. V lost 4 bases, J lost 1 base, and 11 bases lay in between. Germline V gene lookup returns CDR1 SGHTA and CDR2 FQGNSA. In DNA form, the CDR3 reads TGTGCCAGCAGCTCCACTCTGGCTTCTGGAAACACCATATATTTT. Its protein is CASSSTLASGNTIYF.

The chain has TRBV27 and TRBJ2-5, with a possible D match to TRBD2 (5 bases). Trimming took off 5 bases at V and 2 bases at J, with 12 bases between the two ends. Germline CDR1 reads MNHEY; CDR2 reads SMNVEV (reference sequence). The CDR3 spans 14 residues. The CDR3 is CASSQTTKQETQYF. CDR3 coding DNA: TGTGCCAGCAGTCAGACTACGAAGCAAGAGACCCAGTACTTC.

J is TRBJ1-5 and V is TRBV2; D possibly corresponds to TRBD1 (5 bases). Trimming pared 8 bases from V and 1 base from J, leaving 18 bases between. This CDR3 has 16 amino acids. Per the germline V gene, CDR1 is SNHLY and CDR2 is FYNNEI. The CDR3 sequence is CASSSRRTTSNQPQHF. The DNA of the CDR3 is TGTGCCAGCTCATCCCGGCGGACAACCAGCAATCAGCCCCAGCATTTT.

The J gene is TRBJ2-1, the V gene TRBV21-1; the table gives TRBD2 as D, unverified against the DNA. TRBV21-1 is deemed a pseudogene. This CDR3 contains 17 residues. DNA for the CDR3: TGTGCCAGCAGCAAAGCGCCTAGCGGGAGGGGGTACAATGAGCAGTTCTTC. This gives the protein CASSKAPSGRGYNEQFF.

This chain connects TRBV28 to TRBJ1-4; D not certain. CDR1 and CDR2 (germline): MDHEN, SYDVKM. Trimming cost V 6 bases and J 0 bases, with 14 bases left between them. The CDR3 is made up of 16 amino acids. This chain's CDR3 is CASSPYGRATNEKLFF. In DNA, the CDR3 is TGTGCCAGCAGCCCATATGGACGTGCAACTAATGAAAAACTGTTTTTT.

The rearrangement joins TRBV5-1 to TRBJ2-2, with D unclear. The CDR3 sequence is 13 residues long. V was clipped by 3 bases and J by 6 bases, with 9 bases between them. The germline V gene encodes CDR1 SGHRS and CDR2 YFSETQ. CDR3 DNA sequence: TGCGCCAGCAGCTCTGTCGAGTCCGGGGAGCTGTTTTTT. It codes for CASSSVESGELFF.

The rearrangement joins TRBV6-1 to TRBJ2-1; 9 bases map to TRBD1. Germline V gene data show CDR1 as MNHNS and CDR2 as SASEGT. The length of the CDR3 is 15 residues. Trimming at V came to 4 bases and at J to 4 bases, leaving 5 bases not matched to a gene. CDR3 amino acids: CASSVRDRVYNEQFF. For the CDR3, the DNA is TGTGCCAGCAGTGTCCGGGACAGGGTTTACAATGAGCAGTTCTTC.